The 15 T cell receptor beta chains below were found in one sample sequenced in a study of human thymus T cells. Data came from immunoSEQ multiplex PCR; TCRdb stores just in-frame clones and leaves some out. The table includes approximately 46,000 clones, 95% detected once. The sample comprised blood. These receptors were collected from a girl under three years old with a congenital heart defect but otherwise immunologically healthy.

The gene calls are TRBV10-3 and TRBJ1-2; D is uncertain. The CDR3 runs to 13 residues. V dropped 4 bases and J dropped 6 bases, with 12 bases sitting between them. Germline CDR1 is ENHRY and CDR2 is SYGVKD. CDR3 region: CAISGAVFDGYTF. Written as DNA, the CDR3 is TGTGCCATCAGTGGGGCAGTATTTGATGGCTACACCTTC.

The chain employs TRBV30 and TRBJ1-2, with D perhaps matching TRBD1 (5 bases). The CDR3 totals 11 residues. The germline V gene encodes CDR1 GTSNPN and CDR2 SVGIG (reference sequence). The V end lost 4 bases, the J end lost 6 bases, and 9 bases lay between the germline ends. CDR3 protein: CAWNQGHGYTF. The DNA of the CDR3 is TGTGCCTGGAACCAGGGACATGGCTACACCTTC. The full variable domain, with the rest looked up from reference TRBV30 and TRBJ1-2, is SQTIHQWPATLVQPVGSPLSLECTVEGTSNPNLYWYRQAAGRGLQLLFYSVGIGQISSEVPQNLSASRPQDRQFILSSKKLLLSDSGFYLCAWNQGHGYTFGSGTRLTVV.

V gene TRBV4-1 combines with J gene TRBJ2-7; possible D gene TRBD2, 6 bases. The V gene's germline CDR1 is MGHRA and CDR2 YSYEKL. The V end was cut by 1 base, the J end by 6 bases, with 10 bases between. CDR3 length: 13 amino acids. The CDR3 bases are TGCGCCAGCAGCCAAGTTGACGGGGGCGAGCAGTACTTC. It encodes CASSQVDGGEQYF.

J is TRBJ1-1 and V is TRBV21-1; TRBD1, the table's D call, lacks a check against the DNA. TRBV21-1 is flagged as a pseudogene. The CDR3 runs to 16 residues. CDR3 sequence (DNA): TGTGCCAGCAGCAAAAAATCGGCGACAGGGAAGACTGAAGCTTTCTTT. Protein: CASSKKSATGKTEAFF.

V and J are TRBV15 and TRBJ2-3, with D hard to call. V was trimmed by 0 bases and J by 4 bases, leaving 11 bases between them. CDR1 and CDR2 from the germline V gene are LNHNV and YYDKDF (reference sequence). The CDR3 contains 15 residues. The DNA of the CDR3 is TGTGCCACCAGCAGAGATGACCGTCCTGCAGATACGCAGTATTTT. It specifies CATSRDDRPADTQYF. Full variable domain (rest looked up from reference TRBV15 and TRBJ2-3): DAMVIQNPRYQVTQFGKPVTLSCSQTLNHNVMYWYQQKSSQAPKLLFHYYDKDFNNEADTPDNFQSRRPNTSFCFLDIRSPGLGDTAMYLCATSRDDRPADTQYFGPGTRLTVL.

J is TRBJ1-6 and V is TRBV7-2, with no clear D. Per germline, CDR1 SGHTA and CDR2 FQGNSA. V gave up 5 bases and J gave up 2 bases, with 7 bases separating them. The CDR3 is 14 residues long. This chain's CDR3 is CASSRFAYNSPLHF. CDR3 sequence (DNA): TGTGCCAGCAGCCGGTTCGCCTATAATTCACCCCTCCACTTT. The full variable domain, rest sourced from reference TRBV7-2 and TRBJ1-6, is GAGVSQSPSNKVTEKGKDVELRCDPISGHTALYWYRQSLGQGLEFLIYFQGNSAPDKSGLPSDRFSAERTGGSVSTLTIQRTQQEDSAVYLCASSRFAYNSPLHFGNGTRLTVT.

This chain uses TRBV6-6 with TRBJ1-6; D call uncertain. The V gene lost 2 bases and the J gene lost 0 bases, with 8 bases spanning the gap. CDR1 is MNHNY, CDR2 SVGAGI, per germline (reference sequence). This CDR3 contains 16 residues. The CDR3 region is CASSYMGSSYNSPLHF. The CDR3 DNA sequence: TGTGCCAGCAGTTACATGGGGAGCTCCTATAATTCACCCCTCCACTTT.

This chain links TRBV5-1 with TRBJ2-7; 7 nucleotides line up with TRBD2. Looked up from germline, CDR1 is SGHRS and CDR2 is YFSETQ. J gave up 4 bases and V 4 bases, and 8 bases lay outside the gene matches. The CDR3 runs to 14 residues. The CDR3 loop reads CASSAGVSRYEQYF. CDR3 in DNA: TGCGCCAGCAGCGCGGGGGTGTCGAGGTACGAGCAGTACTTC. Full variable domain (outside the CDR3, taken from reference TRBV5-1 and TRBJ2-7): KAGVTQTPRYLIKTRGQQVTLSCSPISGHRSVSWYQQTPGQGLQFLFEYFSETQRNKGNFPGRFSGRQFSNSRSEMNVSTLELGDSALYLCASSAGVSRYEQYFGPGTRLTVT.

The chain joins TRBV5-1 to TRBJ2-7; 9 nucleotides line up with TRBD1. With 0 bases clipped from V and 1 base from J, the junction kept 5 bases outside the gene matches. The CDR3 sequence is 16 residues long. CDR1 is SGHRS and CDR2 is YFSETQ in the germline V gene. The CDR3 bases are TGCGCCAGCAGCTTGGCCGCCGGGACAGGGTCCTACGAGCAGTACTTC. Translating it yields CASSLAAGTGSYEQYF. The full variable domain, completed using reference TRBV5-1 and TRBJ2-7, is KAGVTQTPRYLIKTRGQQVTLSCSPISGHRSVSWYQQTPGQGLQFLFEYFSETQRNKGNFPGRFSGRQFSNSRSEMNVSTLELGDSALYLCASSLAAGTGSYEQYFGPGTRLTVT.

The rearrangement joins TRBV12-5 to TRBJ1-1; D remains ambiguous. The CDR3 is 15 amino acids. V was pared by 2 bases and J by 0 bases, with 10 bases between. Per the germline V gene, CDR1 is LGHNT and CDR2 is FRNRAP. The CDR3 spells CASGLKNVVNTEAFF. For the CDR3, the DNA is TGTGCTAGTGGTTTGAAGAATGTAGTGAACACTGAAGCTTTCTTT.

The chain has TRBV6-1 and TRBJ1-2; no clear D. Germline V gene sequence: CDR1 MNHNS, CDR2 SASEGT. Trimming pared 6 bases from V and 6 bases from J, leaving 5 bases between. The CDR3 totals 10 residues. The CDR3 spells CASRGNGYTF. DNA of the CDR3: TGTGCCAGCAGGGGGAATGGCTACACCTTC.

This clone has a single count. This chain connects TRBV5-1 to TRBJ2-1; 10 nucleotides match TRBD1. V lost 0 bases and J lost 6; bases outside the gene matches: 0. CDR3 length: 14 residues. CDR1 and CDR2 (germline): SGHRS, YFSETQ. The CDR3 spells CASSLGTGGNEQFF. The CDR3 DNA is TGCGCCAGCAGCTTGGGGACAGGGGGCAATGAGCAGTTCTTC.

The chain carries TRBV9 and TRBJ2-3, with D unresolved. Trimming shortened V by 1 base and J by 2 bases, and 8 bases separated the two germline ends. CDR1 is SGDLS, CDR2 YYNGEE, per germline. The CDR3 is 14 amino acids. The CDR3 nucleotides read TGTGCCAGCAGCGTATTAAGGGACACAGATACGCAGTATTTT. Translated, it gives CASSVLRDTDTQYF.

The J gene is TRBJ2-3, the V gene TRBV14; 13 bases line up with TRBD2. This CDR3 comprises 17 residues. The V gene end was trimmed by 0 bases and the J gene end by 7 bases; junction bases not matched to a gene: 7. From germline, CDR1 is SGHDN and CDR2 FVKESK. CDR3 region: CASSQDRRLAGGHTQYF. For the CDR3, the DNA is TGTGCCAGCAGCCAAGACCGAAGACTAGCGGGAGGTCATACGCAGTATTTT.

The V call is TRBV7-9, the J call TRBJ2-3; no reliable D call. Trimming cost V 1 base and J 4 bases, with 6 bases left between them. The V gene's germline CDR1 is SEHNR and CDR2 FQNEAQ (reference sequence). The CDR3 consists of 13 residues. The CDR3, as DNA: TGTGCCAGCAGCTTAGGCTGGGCAGATACGCAGTATTTT. As protein: CASSLGWADTQYF.